This T cell receptor beta chain was sequenced for a study of blood T cell repertoires in COVID-19. Study background: COVID-19 samples, acute and convalescent, were from the United States, Italy and Spain. Sources were T cells, B-cell-depleted T cells, or PBMCs; the material itself was cDNA or gDNA.

The authors' processing: By means of reference gene primer amplification, nucleated cell counts were estimated. Libraries were prepared by immunoSEQ multiplex PCR; TCRdb keeps only in-frame clonotypes and omits some of them. Clone size and the V and J calls come from that table; the DNA yielded D and trimming. The sample yields 150,000 to 200,000 clones, roughly four fifths seen once. This clone has a single count. The CDR3 sequence is 15 residues long. Germline values: CDR1 SGHTS, CDR2 YDEGEE. Trimming took 5 bases from V and 1 from J; bases not matched to a gene: 4. This TCR was recovered from a woman aged 40 to 49 with acute or convalescent COVID-19. The material sequenced was peripheral blood. The chain employs TRBV5-8 and TRBJ2-2; TRBD2 aligns across 8 bases. The CDR3 coding sequence is TGTGCCAGCAGAGCGACTAGCGTGAACACCGGGGAGCTGTTTTTT. Translated, it gives CASRATSVNTGELFF.